The source of this T cell receptor beta chain is a study of graft-versus-host responses after intestinal transplantation. General study points: Allografts of one patient group, those with graft-donor T cell macrochimerism, had high graft-versus-host to host-versus-graft clonal ratios.

Germline V lookup: CDR1 KGHSH, CDR2 LQKENI. The CDR3 is made up of 15 amino acids. The ends were cut back, 3 bases at V and 6 bases at J, with 17 bases in the middle. Clones were sequenced by immunoSEQ multiplex PCR, and TCRdb holds only the in-frame ones, with some missing. This sample has about 120,000 clones, with roughly 91% found just once. This clone has only a few counts. Its matching antigen is unknown. This TCR came from a human donor who received an intestinal transplant. J is TRBJ1-2 and V is TRBV18, with a tentative D call TRBD1 (5 bases). The specimen comprised unstimulated CD4+ T cells sorted from spleen or lymph node cells, sampled before intestinal transplant. CDR3 bases: TGTGCCAGCTCACCCCTCGACAGCCCTCCCAATGGCTACACCTTC. Protein sequence: CASSPLDSPPNGYTF.